This T cell receptor (beta chain) is from a study of Ad26.COV2.S vaccination and SARS-CoV-2 variants. The treatment: 15 to 20 received Ad26.COV2.S at low or high dose, single or two shots; a few received placebo; per-sample allocation not given. The samples were gathered on day 63 after the first injection of vaccine or placebo. In Boston, an adult donor aged 18-55 years took part. This CDR3 has 16 amino acids. Trimming pared 0 bases from V and 0 bases from J, leaving 10 bases between. The germline V gene encodes CDR1 SGHRS and CDR2 YFSETQ. This clone has just one count. Measured with immunoSEQ multiplex PCR; TCRdb has only the in-frame clones, and not every one. The repertoire holds 300,000 to 350,000 clones, 88% seen once, with around 6.6% in the top ten.

The sequencing used peripheral blood, collected in a trial of Ad26.COV2.S vaccine versus placebo. This chain connects TRBV5-1 to TRBJ2-1; no clear D. The sequence derives from a person between 18 and 60 years old who received the Ad26.COV2.S COVID-19 vaccine or a placebo. CDR3 sequence (DNA): TGCGCCAGCAGCTTGGAAGGAGAAAGCTCCTACAATGAGCAGTTCTTC. Amino acids: CASSLEGESSYNEQFF.